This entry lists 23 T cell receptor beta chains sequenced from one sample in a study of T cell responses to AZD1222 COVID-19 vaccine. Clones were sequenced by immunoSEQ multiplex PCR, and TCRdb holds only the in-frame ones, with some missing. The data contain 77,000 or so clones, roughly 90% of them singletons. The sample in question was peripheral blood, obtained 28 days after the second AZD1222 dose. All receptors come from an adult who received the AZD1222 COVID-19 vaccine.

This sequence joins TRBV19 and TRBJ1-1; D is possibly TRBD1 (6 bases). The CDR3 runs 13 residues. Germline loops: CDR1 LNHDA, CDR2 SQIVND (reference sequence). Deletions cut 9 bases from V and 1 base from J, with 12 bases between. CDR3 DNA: TGTGCCAGCGAACAGGGACCGAACACTGAAGCTTTCTTT. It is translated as CASEQGPNTEAFF.

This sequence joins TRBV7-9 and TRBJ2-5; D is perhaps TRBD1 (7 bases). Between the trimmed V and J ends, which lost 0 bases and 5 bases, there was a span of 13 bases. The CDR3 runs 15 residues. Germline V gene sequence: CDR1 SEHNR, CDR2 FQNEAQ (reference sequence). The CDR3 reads CASSLAGRGQETQYF. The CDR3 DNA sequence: TGTGCCAGCAGCTTAGCGGGGCGGGGACAGGAGACCCAGTACTTC.

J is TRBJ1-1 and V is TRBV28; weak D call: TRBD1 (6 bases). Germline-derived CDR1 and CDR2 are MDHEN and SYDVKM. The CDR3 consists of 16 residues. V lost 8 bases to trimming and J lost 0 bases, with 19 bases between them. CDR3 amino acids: CASVPGGATMNTEAFF. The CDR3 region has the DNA TGTGCCAGCGTGCCCGGGGGGGCGACAATGAACACTGAAGCTTTCTTT.

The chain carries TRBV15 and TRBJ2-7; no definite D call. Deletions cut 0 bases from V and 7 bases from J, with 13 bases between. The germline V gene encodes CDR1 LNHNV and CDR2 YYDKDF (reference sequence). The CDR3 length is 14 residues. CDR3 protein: CATSRDFGSREQYF. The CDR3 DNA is TGTGCCACCAGCAGAGATTTCGGGTCCCGGGAGCAGTACTTC.

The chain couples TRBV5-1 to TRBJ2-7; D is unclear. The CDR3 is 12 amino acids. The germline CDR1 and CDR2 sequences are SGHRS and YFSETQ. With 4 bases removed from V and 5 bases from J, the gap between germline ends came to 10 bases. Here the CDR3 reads CASSAVMNEQYF. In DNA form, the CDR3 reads TGCGCCAGCAGCGCCGTGATGAACGAGCAGTACTTC.

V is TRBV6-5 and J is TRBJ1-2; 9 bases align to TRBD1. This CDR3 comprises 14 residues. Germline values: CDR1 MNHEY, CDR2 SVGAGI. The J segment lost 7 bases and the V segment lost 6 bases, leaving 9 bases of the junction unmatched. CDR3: CASSPGTGLRGYTF. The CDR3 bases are TGTGCCAGCAGCCCCGGGACAGGGTTACGTGGCTACACCTTC.

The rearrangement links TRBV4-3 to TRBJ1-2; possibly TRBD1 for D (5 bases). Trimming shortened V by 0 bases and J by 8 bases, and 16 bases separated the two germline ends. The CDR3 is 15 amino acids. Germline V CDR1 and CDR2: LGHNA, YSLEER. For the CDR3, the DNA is TGCGCCAGCAGCCAAGATCGGTCCGGGGCTGGGGGCTACACCTTC. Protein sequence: CASSQDRSGAGGYTF.

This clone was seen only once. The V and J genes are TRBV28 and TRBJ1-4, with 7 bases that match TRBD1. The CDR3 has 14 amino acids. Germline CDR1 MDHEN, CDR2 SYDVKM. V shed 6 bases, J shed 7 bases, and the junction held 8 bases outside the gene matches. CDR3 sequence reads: CASRRGGGGEKLFF. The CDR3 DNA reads TGTGCCAGCAGACGTGGAGGGGGCGGTGAAAAACTGTTTTTT.

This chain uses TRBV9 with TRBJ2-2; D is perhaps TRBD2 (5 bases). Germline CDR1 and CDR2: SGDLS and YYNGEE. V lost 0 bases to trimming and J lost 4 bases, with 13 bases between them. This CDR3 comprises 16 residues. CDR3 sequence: CASSVGAGSRTGELFF. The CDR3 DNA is TGTGCCAGCAGCGTAGGGGCGGGTTCGCGCACCGGGGAGCTGTTTTTT.

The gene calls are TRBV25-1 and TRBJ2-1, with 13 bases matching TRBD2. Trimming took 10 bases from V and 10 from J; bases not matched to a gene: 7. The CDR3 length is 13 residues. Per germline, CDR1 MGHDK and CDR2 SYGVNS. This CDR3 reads CATGLAGVREQFF. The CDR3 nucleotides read TGTGCCACCGGACTAGCGGGAGTACGGGAGCAGTTCTTC.

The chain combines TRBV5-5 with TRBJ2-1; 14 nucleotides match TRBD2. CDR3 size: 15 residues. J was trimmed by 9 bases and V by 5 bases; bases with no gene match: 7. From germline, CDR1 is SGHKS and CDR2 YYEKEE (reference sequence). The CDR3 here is CASRRLAGGLGEQFF. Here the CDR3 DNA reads TGTGCCAGCAGGAGACTAGCGGGAGGGTTGGGTGAGCAGTTCTTC.

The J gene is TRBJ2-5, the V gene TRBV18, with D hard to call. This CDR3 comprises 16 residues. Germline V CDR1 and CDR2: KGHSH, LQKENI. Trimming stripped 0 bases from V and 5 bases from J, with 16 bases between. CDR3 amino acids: CASSPPGLGSPETQYF. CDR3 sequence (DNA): TGTGCCAGCTCACCACCAGGTCTCGGCAGCCCGGAGACCCAGTACTTC.

The CDR3 nucleotides are TGTGCCGCCAACAGGGACGGCGGGGAGCTGTTTTTT. The encoded protein is CAANRDGGELFF. This chain connects TRBV24-1 to TRBJ2-2, with a weak D call TRBD1 (6 bases). The germline CDR1 and CDR2 sequences are KGHDR and SFDVKD. The V and J ends lost 12 bases and 7 bases respectively, with 14 bases between them. The CDR3 covers 12 residues.

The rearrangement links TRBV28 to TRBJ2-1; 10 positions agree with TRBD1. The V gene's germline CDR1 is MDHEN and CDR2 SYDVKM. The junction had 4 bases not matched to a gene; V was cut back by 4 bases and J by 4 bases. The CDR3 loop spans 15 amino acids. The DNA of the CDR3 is TGTGCCAGCAGTTCGGACAGGGGGATATACAATGAGCAGTTCTTC. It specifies CASSSDRGIYNEQFF.

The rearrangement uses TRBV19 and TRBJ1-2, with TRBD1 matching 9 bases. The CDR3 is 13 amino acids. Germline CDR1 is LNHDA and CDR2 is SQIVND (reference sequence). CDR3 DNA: TGTGGGCCCATAACAGGGGGCGAAGGGGGCTACACCTTC. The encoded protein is CGPITGGEGGYTF. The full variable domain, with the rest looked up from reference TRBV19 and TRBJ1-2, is DGGITQSPKYLFRKEGQNVTLSCEQNLNHDAMYWYRQDPGQGLRLIYYSQIVNDFQKGDIAEGYSVSREKKESFPLTVTSAQKNPTAFYLCGPITGGEGGYTFGSGTRLTVV.

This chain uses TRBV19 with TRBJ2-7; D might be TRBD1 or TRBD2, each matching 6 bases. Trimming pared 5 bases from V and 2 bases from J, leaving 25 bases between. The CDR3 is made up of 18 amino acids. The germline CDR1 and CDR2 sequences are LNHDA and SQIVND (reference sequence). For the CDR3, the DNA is TGTGCCAGTAGTTATAGAGGGACAACCGGGACTCAAACCTACGAGCAGTACTTC. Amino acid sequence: CASSYRGTTGTQTYEQYF.

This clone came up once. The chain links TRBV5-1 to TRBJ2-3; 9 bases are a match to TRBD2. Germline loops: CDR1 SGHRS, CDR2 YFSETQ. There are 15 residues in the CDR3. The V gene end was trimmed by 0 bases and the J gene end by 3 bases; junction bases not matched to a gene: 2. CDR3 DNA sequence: TGCGCCAGCAGCTTGGAAAGCGGGAGGACAGATACGCAGTATTTT. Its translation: CASSLESGRTDTQYF.

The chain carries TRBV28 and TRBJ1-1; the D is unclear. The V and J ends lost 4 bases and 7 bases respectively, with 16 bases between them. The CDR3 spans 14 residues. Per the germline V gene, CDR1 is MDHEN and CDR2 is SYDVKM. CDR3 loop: CASSSSLDPLEAFF. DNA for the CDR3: TGTGCCAGCAGTTCAAGCTTAGACCCCCTTGAAGCTTTCTTT.

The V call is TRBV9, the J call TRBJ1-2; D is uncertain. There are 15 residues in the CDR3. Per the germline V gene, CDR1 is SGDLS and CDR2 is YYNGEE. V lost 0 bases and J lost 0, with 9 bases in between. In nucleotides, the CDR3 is TGTGCCAGCAGCGTAGAAGTCAGCCCTAACTATGGCTACACCTTC. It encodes CASSVEVSPNYGYTF.

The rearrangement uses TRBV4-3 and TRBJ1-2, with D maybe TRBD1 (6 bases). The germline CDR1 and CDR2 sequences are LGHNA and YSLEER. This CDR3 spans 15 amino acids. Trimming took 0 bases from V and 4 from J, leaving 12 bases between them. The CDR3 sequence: CASSQDTGAGYGYTF. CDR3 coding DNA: TGCGCCAGCAGCCAAGATACGGGGGCGGGCTATGGCTACACCTTC.

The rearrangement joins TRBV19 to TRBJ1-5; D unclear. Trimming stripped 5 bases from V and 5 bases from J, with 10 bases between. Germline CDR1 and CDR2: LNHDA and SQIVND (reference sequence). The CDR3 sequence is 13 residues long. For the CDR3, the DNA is TGTGCCAGTAGTTTGGGTGGGTATCAGCCCCAGCATTTT. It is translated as CASSLGGYQPQHF.

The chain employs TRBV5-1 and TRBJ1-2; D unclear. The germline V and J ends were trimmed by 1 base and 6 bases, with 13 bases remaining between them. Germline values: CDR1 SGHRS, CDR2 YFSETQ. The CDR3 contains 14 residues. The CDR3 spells CASSLRLNDHGYTF. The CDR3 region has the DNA TGCGCCAGCAGCTTGAGACTAAATGACCATGGCTACACCTTC.

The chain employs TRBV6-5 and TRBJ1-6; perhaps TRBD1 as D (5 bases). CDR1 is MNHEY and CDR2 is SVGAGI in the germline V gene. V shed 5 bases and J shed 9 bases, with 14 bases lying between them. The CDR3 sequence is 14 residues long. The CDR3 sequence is CASSRGVKGSPLHF. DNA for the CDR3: TGTGCCAGCAGTCGGGGGGTTAAGGGTTCACCCCTCCACTTT.